The 5 T cell receptor beta chains presented below share a single source sample, sequenced in a study of human T cells and chemical hapten exposure. In TCRdb, the 5' RACE reads were re-called with MiXCR into one record per CDR3 protein. The profile shows 150,000 or so distinct CDR3 sequences, roughly 4% of them singletons. Unseparated into fractions, whole blood served as the source from which total RNA was extracted. Receptor source: a female donor in good health.

This clonotype came up a few times. The chain employs TRBV7-2 and TRBJ2-1, with D perhaps TRBD2 (7 bases). V lost 5 bases, J lost 12 bases, and 11 bases lay in between. Germline lookup yields CDR1 SGHTA and CDR2 FQGNSA. The CDR3 spans 11 residues. DNA for the CDR3: TGTGCCAGCAGCCGAGGGGGGGGGCAGTTCTTC. Its translation: CASSRGGGQFF.

The chain joins TRBV7-9 to TRBJ2-1; a weak D match, TRBD1 (5 bases). CDR3 length: 14 amino acids. CDR1 is SEHNR and CDR2 is FQNEAQ in the germline V gene (reference sequence). V lost 5 bases and J 12 bases, leaving 20 bases between the germline ends. The CDR3 nucleotides read TGTGCCAGCAGCCTTACGTCTCCCCCTCAGGGGCAGTTCTTC. This gives the protein CASSLTSPPQGQFF.

This clonotype was seen ten or more times. The V gene is TRBV7-9, the J gene TRBJ1-5; no firm D call. The CDR3 covers 14 residues. V dropped 5 bases and J dropped 1 base, with 9 bases sitting between them. Germline CDR1 and CDR2: SEHNR and FQNEAQ (reference sequence). For the CDR3, the DNA is TGTGCCAGCAGCCCTGACCTGAGCAATCAGCCCCAGCATTTT. Its protein product is CASSPDLSNQPQHF.

There are many counts of this clonotype. The chain employs TRBV12-3 or TRBV12-4 and TRBJ1-5; D ambiguous. The V gene lost 2 bases and the J gene lost 3 bases, with 11 bases spanning the gap. The CDR3 has 15 amino acids. The CDR3 DNA is TGTGCCAGCAGTTTACTGGCAGAATACAATCAGCCCCAGCATTTT. This encodes CASSLLAEYNQPQHF.

This clonotype was observed at least ten times. The chain joins TRBV5-1 to TRBJ1-1, with 10 bases fitting TRBD1. The CDR3 covers 14 residues. Germline V CDR1 and CDR2: SGHRS, YFSETQ. Losses at the gene ends were 7 bases for V and 5 bases for J; bases not matched to a gene: 8. CDR3 nucleotide sequence: TGCGCCAGCGGGCGGGACAGGGGTTATACTGAAGCTTTCTTT. The encoded protein is CASGRDRGYTEAFF.